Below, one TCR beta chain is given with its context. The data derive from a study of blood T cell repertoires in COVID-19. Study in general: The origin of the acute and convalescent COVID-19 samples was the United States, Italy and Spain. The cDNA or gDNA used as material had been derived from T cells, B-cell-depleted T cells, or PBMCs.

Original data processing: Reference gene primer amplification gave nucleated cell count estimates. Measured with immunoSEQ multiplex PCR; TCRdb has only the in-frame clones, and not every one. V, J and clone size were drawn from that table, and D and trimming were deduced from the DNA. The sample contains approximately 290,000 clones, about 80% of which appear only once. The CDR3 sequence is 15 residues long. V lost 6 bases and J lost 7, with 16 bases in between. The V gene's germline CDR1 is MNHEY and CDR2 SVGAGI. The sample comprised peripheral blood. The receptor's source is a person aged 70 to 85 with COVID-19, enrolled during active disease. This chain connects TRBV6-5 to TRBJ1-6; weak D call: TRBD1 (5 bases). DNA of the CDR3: TGTGCCAGCAGGAACTTGGGGGGGGGAAATTCACCCCTCCACTTT. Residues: CASRNLGGGNSPLHF.